This is a list of T cell receptor beta chains from one sample in a study of blood T cell repertoires in COVID-19. The method was immunoSEQ multiplex PCR; TCRdb's version includes in-frame clones alone and lacks a portion of them. The sample shows more than 200,000 clones, around 84% of them seen only once. Material for sequencing was peripheral blood. The receptors derive from a man older than 75 with acute or convalescent COVID-19. Each CDR3 is given without its conserved first and last residue.

j_call	v_call	cdr3_aa
TRBJ1-1	TRBV14	ASSLERSNTEAF
TRBJ2-1	TRBV18	ASSPRTSGTNEQF
TRBJ1-2	TRBV28	ASTRQGAYGYT
TRBJ2-7	TRBV29-1	SVTGQGAEEQY
TRBJ2-5	TRBV6-2/TRBV6-3	ASSSSYRVGETQY
TRBJ2-3	TRBV10-3	ATLAGGGPDTQY
TRBJ2-1	TRBV6-6	ASSSGRGYNEQF
TRBJ1-3	TRBV18	ASSHNTGIGNTIY
TRBJ1-5	TRBV4-2	ASSQVGDRVNQPQH
TRBJ1-2	TRBV7-2	ASSSVRGNYGYT
TRBJ2-1	TRBV2	ASKASGWGEQF
TRBJ2-5	TRBV11-2	ASSPGLAGETQY
TRBJ1-2	TRBV29-1	SVLTGATNYGYT
TRBJ1-2	TRBV27	ASSQRGLSYT
TRBJ2-7	TRBV2	ASSELAGPEQY
TRBJ2-1	TRBV29-1	SVVASGPYNEQF
TRBJ2-6	TRBV9	ASSVSALSGANVLT
TRBJ1-1	TRBV10-2	ASFRLLNTEAF
TRBJ2-7	TRBV5-1	ASSFSGPTLSYEQY
TRBJ2-1	TRBV2	ASRANLNSGREDNEQF
TRBJ2-1	TRBV6-5	ASSLAASGYNEQF
TRBJ1-5	TRBV7-9	ASSLTGTAQSAQH
TRBJ2-7	TRBV27	ASSLQVTGYEQY
TRBJ2-1	TRBV24-1	ATSVGTSGRDEQF
TRBJ1-2	TRBV12-3/TRBV12-4	ASRDSPNYGYT
TRBJ2-1	TRBV6-1	ASRGEGSSYNEQF
TRBJ1-2	TRBV28	ASTRMAGPGGGYT
TRBJ1-1	TRBV5-1	ASNPGGGNTEAF
TRBJ1-5	TRBV9	ASSSAGGSNQPQH
TRBJ1-5	TRBV7-3	ASSARDRVGNQPQH
TRBJ1-4	TRBV19	ASSSGDVEKLF